This TCR beta chain was profiled in a study of T cells in Graves' hyperthyroidism and ophthalmopathy. Findings of the study overall: Stable hyperthyroidism was separated from ophthalmopathy by a model based on 13 V-J features. Most clonotypes expanded in thyroid above 0.001 were likewise present in blood.

Ten or more counts support this clonotype. Its matching antigen is unknown. PBMCs were derived from about 9.1 ml fresh peripheral blood. Using RNA transcripts as the source, TCR beta CDR3 regions were amplified. The TCR CDR3 was amplified in a first-round RT-PCR using the HTBI primer set. TCRdb re-derived calls from the multiplex PCR reads in MiXCR, one entry per CDR3 protein. The sample has 390,000 or so distinct CDR3 sequences, about 15% seen once. CDR3 length equals 16 residues. Germline assignment: CDR1 SGHDT and CDR2 YYEEEE. V was pared by 4 bases and J by 0 bases, with 9 bases of the junction left unmatched.

The TCR sequence derives from a man aged 18-30 years with Graves' ophthalmopathy. The rearrangement uses TRBV5-6 and TRBJ2-5; 7 bases line up with TRBD2. Sequencing input: blood. CDR3 in DNA: TGTGCCAGCAGCGAACCTCGGGGGGTGTACCAAGAGACCCAGTACTTC. Its translation is CASSEPRGVYQETQYF.